This passage covers 19 T cell receptor beta chains from one sample sequenced in a study of cytomegalovirus exposure and HLA in healthy donors. With 60 Vbeta and 13 Jbeta primers, the PCR was carried out. Measured with immunoSEQ multiplex PCR; TCRdb has only the in-frame clones, and not every one. This table has over 80,000 clones, roughly 73% appearing once. The sequencing input was PBMCs. The receptors were gathered from a man aged 35-49 years in good health and CMV-seronegative.

This clone was detected a few times. This CDR3 reads CASSLWAGSEQFF. CDR3 nucleotides: TGTGCCAGCAGCCTATGGGCGGGGAGTGAGCAGTTCTTC. The chain combines TRBV5-5 with TRBJ2-1; perhaps TRBD2 as D (6 bases). Trimming took 4 bases from V and 9 from J, leaving 14 bases between them. The germline CDR1 and CDR2 sequences are SGHKS and YYEKEE (reference sequence). This CDR3 contains 13 residues.

This chain joins TRBV7-8 and TRBJ2-7, with D hard to call. V dropped 4 bases and J dropped 1 base, with 14 bases sitting between them. Germline CDR1 and CDR2: SGHVS and FQNEAQ. CDR3 size: 15 residues. The DNA of the CDR3 is TGTGCCAGCAGCTCTAACAGTGGCAGGTCCTACGAGCAGTACTTC. Protein product: CASSSNSGRSYEQYF.

The rearrangement joins TRBV9 to TRBJ1-1, with D possibly being TRBD1 (5 bases). V dropped 0 bases and J dropped 5 bases, with 14 bases sitting between them. Germline CDR1 SGDLS, CDR2 YYNGEE. The CDR3 totals 15 residues. CDR3 coding DNA: TGTGCCAGCAGCGTAGATGGGCGCGGGGGAACTGAAGCTTTCTTT. Residues: CASSVDGRGGTEAFF.

This clone was found a few times. V usage is TRBV4-2 and J usage is TRBJ1-1; possible D gene TRBD1, 5 bases. Germline CDR1 reads LGHNA; CDR2 reads YNFKEQ. V was trimmed by 4 bases and J by 3 bases, leaving 18 bases between them. This CDR3 has 16 residues. This CDR3 reads CASSPHEAIRDTEAFF. The CDR3 DNA follows: TGTGCCAGCAGCCCCCACGAGGCGATCAGGGACACTGAAGCTTTCTTT.

This clone came up a few times. J is TRBJ1-4 and V is TRBV5-4, with D possibly being TRBD1 (5 bases). There are 15 residues in the CDR3. Germline V gene data show CDR1 as SGHNT and CDR2 as YYREEE (reference sequence). V lost 4 bases, J lost 3 bases, and 13 bases lay in between. The CDR3 DNA sequence: TGTGCCAGCAGCCCCGGGGGACGGCCTAATGAAAAACTGTTTTTT. Translated, it gives CASSPGGRPNEKLFF.

The chain combines TRBV19 with TRBJ1-1; TRBD1 is a possible D gene (6 bases). The ends were cut back, 3 bases at V and 7 bases at J, with 12 bases in the middle. CDR1 and CDR2 (germline): LNHDA, SQIVND (reference sequence). This CDR3 is 13 amino acids long. The CDR3 coding sequence is TGTGCCAGTAGTATCCGACAGGCCGATGAAGCTTTCTTT. Translation: CASSIRQADEAFF.

V usage is TRBV19 and J usage is TRBJ1-1, with TRBD1 identical over 7 bases. The ends lost 6 bases at V and 5 bases at J; junction bases unmatched: 12. Germline values: CDR1 LNHDA, CDR2 SQIVND (reference sequence). This CDR3 has 15 amino acids. CDR3 bases: TGTGCCAGTAGCGACCCTCAGGGGGGAGAGACTGAAGCTTTCTTT. This translates into CASSDPQGGETEAFF.

The genes are TRBV7-9 and TRBJ1-2, with D possibly TRBD1 on 5 matching bases. Germline V gene sequence: CDR1 SEHNR, CDR2 FQNEAQ (reference sequence). This CDR3 is 13 amino acids long. The V end lost 5 bases, the J end lost 12 bases, and 19 bases lay between the germline ends. CDR3 sequence reads: CASSAPGTRGDTF. The CDR3 DNA is TGTGCCAGCAGCGCTCCCGGGACCCGGGGGGACACCTTC.

This clone was detected once. The rearrangement links TRBV7-8 to TRBJ1-1, with no clear D. V lost 2 bases, J lost 3 bases, and 7 bases lay in between. CDR3 length: 13 amino acids. Per the germline V gene, CDR1 is SGHVS and CDR2 is FQNEAQ. In DNA, the CDR3 is TGTGCCAGCAGCTTATTGGCAGACACTGAAGCTTTCTTT. Translated, it gives CASSLLADTEAFF.

This clone has at least ten counts. This chain joins TRBV2 and TRBJ1-1, with D hard to call. The CDR3 runs 12 residues. CDR1 is SNHLY, CDR2 FYNNEI, per germline. V was cut by 1 base and J by 5 bases, with 5 bases left in between. The DNA of the CDR3 is TGTGCCAGCAGTGAAGTCCCGACTGAAGCTTTCTTT. Its translation is CASSEVPTEAFF.

The rearrangement uses TRBV5-6 and TRBJ1-1, with 8 positions matching TRBD1. Germline-derived CDR1 and CDR2 are SGHDT and YYEEEE. With 4 bases clipped from V and 6 bases from J, the junction kept 11 bases outside the gene matches. The CDR3 covers 15 residues. This chain's CDR3 is CASSERTGPYPEAFF. The CDR3 bases are TGTGCCAGCAGCGAACGGACAGGGCCCTACCCTGAAGCTTTCTTT.

The CDR3 bases are TGTGCCACCTGGGGACAGGATAATCAGCCCCAGCATTTT. Amino acid sequence: CATWGQDNQPQHF. The V and J genes are TRBV10-3 and TRBJ1-5, with TRBD1 matching 8 bases. Germline assignment: CDR1 ENHRY and CDR2 SYGVKD. V lost 10 bases to trimming and J lost 4 bases; unmatched junction nucleotides: 6. CDR3 length: 13 amino acids.

The chain combines TRBV12-2 with TRBJ2-7; the D call TRBD2 from the table was never checked on the DNA. TRBV12-2 is recorded as a pseudogene. The CDR3 runs 12 residues. CDR3 DNA sequence: TGTGCAAGTCGCTTCAACGGTTACGAGCAGTACTTC. Its translation: CASRFNGYEQYF.

This clone was observed once. The chain joins TRBV28 to TRBJ2-7; the D gene is possibly TRBD2 (6 bases). The CDR3 totals 15 residues. V was shortened by 3 bases and J by 4 bases, with 16 bases between the two germline ends. Germline assignment: CDR1 MDHEN and CDR2 SYDVKM. The CDR3 sequence: CASSLGLRVSYEQYF. DNA of the CDR3: TGTGCCAGCAGTTTGGGACTCAGGGTGTCGTACGAGCAGTACTTC.

The rearrangement uses TRBV15 and TRBJ2-7, with D possibly TRBD2 on 5 matching bases. The V and J ends lost 0 bases and 12 bases respectively, with 12 bases between them. CDR3 size: 12 residues. Germline CDR1 is LNHNV and CDR2 is YYDKDF (reference sequence). As DNA, the CDR3 is TGTGCCACCAGCAGAGATAGAGGACGGGGGTACTTC. It is translated as CATSRDRGRGYF.

The gene calls are TRBV5-4 and TRBJ2-7; possibly TRBD2 for D (7 bases). The V and J ends lost 0 bases and 0 bases respectively, with 13 bases between them. Germline V gene data show CDR1 as SGHNT and CDR2 as YYREEE (reference sequence). The CDR3 has 16 residues. The CDR3 DNA sequence: TGTGCCAGCAGCTTGGCTGGCGGGGGCCTCTCCTACGAGCAGTACTTC. Its protein is CASSLAGGGLSYEQYF.

V is TRBV6-6 and J is TRBJ1-1, with D maybe TRBD1 (5 bases). The V end lost 6 bases, the J end lost 4 bases, and 15 bases lay between the germline ends. This CDR3 has 14 residues. The V gene's germline CDR1 is MNHNY and CDR2 SVGAGI (reference sequence). The CDR3 nucleotides are TGTGCCAGCAGAGGGGCTATGAAGAGCACTGAAGCTTTCTTT. This codes for CASRGAMKSTEAFF.

This sequence joins TRBV28 and TRBJ1-1; TRBD1 matches at 7 bases. J lost 5 bases, V lost 5 bases, and 8 bases had no gene match. Germline assignment: CDR1 MDHEN and CDR2 SYDVKM. CDR3 length: 14 amino acids. The DNA of the CDR3 is TGTGCCAGCAGTCTTCCGACAGGGAGGACTGAAGCTTTCTTT. Its protein product is CASSLPTGRTEAFF. The whole variable domain, remainder taken from reference TRBV28 and TRBJ1-1, is DVKVTQSSRYLVKRTGEKVFLECVQDMDHENMFWYRQDPGLGLRLIYFSYDVKMKEKGDIPEGYSVSREKKERFSLILESASTNQTSMYLCASSLPTGRTEAFFGQGTRLTVV.

The chain joins TRBV6-1 to TRBJ2-5; tentatively, D is TRBD2 (6 bases). The CDR3 runs to 15 residues. Between the trimmed V and J ends, which lost 0 bases and 5 bases, there was a span of 13 bases. CDR1 and CDR2 (germline): MNHNS, SASEGT. For the CDR3, the DNA is TGTGCCAGCAGTGAAGCGTGGGGGGATAGTGAGACCCAGTACTTC. It codes for CASSEAWGDSETQYF.